Listed below are T cell receptor beta chains from one sample, sequenced in a study of blood T cell repertoires in COVID-19. Some clones are missing from TCRdb's copy, which holds only in-frame ones; the method was immunoSEQ multiplex PCR. The sample yields 200,000 or so clones, about 85% seen once. Sequencing was carried out using PBMCs or T cells enriched from blood (not recorded which). Receptor source: a woman aged 25 to 39 who had recovered from COVID-19. The CDR3 runs from the conserved cysteine through the conserved F or W. The D gene is left open where the match is weak. Clone size, where shown, is once, few, many, or a class for clones that have expanded.

cdr3_nt: TGTGCCAGCAGGGACAGGTTCCTCTCTGGCTACACCTTC
cdr3_aa: CASRDRFLSGYTF
v_call: TRBV2
clone_size: -
j_call: TRBJ1-2
d_call: TRBD1

cdr3_nt: TGTGCCAGCAGCCAAGGGACAGGGGATTACGAGCAGTACTTC
cdr3_aa: CASSQGTGDYEQYF
v_call: TRBV3-1/TRBV3-2
clone_size: -
j_call: TRBJ2-7
d_call: TRBD1

cdr3_nt: TGTGCCAGCAGCTTCTCGTCGGGACTACCCTCCTTAGAGGAGCAGTTCTTC
cdr3_aa: CASSFSSGLPSLEEQFF
v_call: TRBV11-3
clone_size: -
j_call: TRBJ2-1
d_call: TRBD2

cdr3_nt: TGTGCCAGCAGCTTATATCAGGGGGTGAACACTGAAGCTTTCTTT
cdr3_aa: CASSLYQGVNTEAFF
v_call: TRBV11-2
clone_size: few
j_call: TRBJ1-1
d_call: TRBD1

cdr3_nt: TGCGCCAGCAGCTTGGTGTTCGAGACTACTAAAAACATTCAGTACTTC
cdr3_aa: CASSLVFETTKNIQYF
v_call: TRBV5-1
clone_size: -
j_call: TRBJ2-4
d_call: -

cdr3_nt: TGTGCCAGCAGACAACCGGGACTCTTAGGAAACACCATATATTTT
cdr3_aa: CASRQPGLLGNTIYF
v_call: TRBV6-5
clone_size: once
j_call: TRBJ1-3
d_call: -

cdr3_nt: TGCGCCAGCAGCACTCAGCGGGGCAAGAACACCGGGGAGCTGTTTTTT
cdr3_aa: CASSTQRGKNTGELFF
v_call: TRBV5-1
clone_size: -
j_call: TRBJ2-2
d_call: TRBD2

cdr3_nt: TGCGCCAGCAGCCCTGTGCTACAGGTCTCTGGAAACACCATATATTTT
cdr3_aa: CASSPVLQVSGNTIYF
v_call: TRBV4-1
clone_size: -
j_call: TRBJ1-3
d_call: -

cdr3_nt: TGTGCCAGCTCACCACCGGAAGCAGGGGAAGAGACCCAGTACTTC
cdr3_aa: CASSPPEAGEETQYF
v_call: TRBV18
clone_size: -
j_call: TRBJ2-5
d_call: -

cdr3_nt: TGTGCCAGCAGTTACTCAGAGAACTATGGCTACACCTTC
cdr3_aa: CASSYSENYGYTF
v_call: TRBV6-5
clone_size: once
j_call: TRBJ1-2
d_call: -

cdr3_nt: TGTGCCAGCAGCAACCGGGACTTCAATGAAAAACTGTTTTTT
cdr3_aa: CASSNRDFNEKLFF
v_call: TRBV13
clone_size: -
j_call: TRBJ1-4
d_call: -

cdr3_nt: TGTGCCAGCAGCTACACCACTGGAAACACCATATATTTT
cdr3_aa: CASSYTTGNTIYF
v_call: TRBV7-2
clone_size: -
j_call: TRBJ1-3
d_call: -

cdr3_nt: TGTGCCAGCAGTTATGTGGGAGGGCTGAATGAAAAACTGTTTTTT
cdr3_aa: CASSYVGGLNEKLFF
v_call: TRBV6-6
clone_size: once
j_call: TRBJ1-4
d_call: -

cdr3_nt: TGCGCCAGCAGCCAAGTAACGGGAGGAACCGGGGAGCTGTTTTTT
cdr3_aa: CASSQVTGGTGELFF
v_call: TRBV4-1
clone_size: -
j_call: TRBJ2-2
d_call: TRBD2

cdr3_nt: TGTGCCAGCAGTTACGGTGGAGAGAACTATGGCTACACCTTC
cdr3_aa: CASSYGGENYGYTF
v_call: TRBV6-5
clone_size: -
j_call: TRBJ1-2
d_call: -

cdr3_nt: TGTGCCAGCAGATTTGGGACAGGGAACACCGGGGAGCTGTTTTTT
cdr3_aa: CASRFGTGNTGELFF
v_call: TRBV5-4
clone_size: -
j_call: TRBJ2-2
d_call: TRBD1

cdr3_nt: TGCGCCAGCAGCCAAATAGCGGGGGGATTCACAGATACGCAGTATTTT
cdr3_aa: CASSQIAGGFTDTQYF
v_call: TRBV4-1
clone_size: few
j_call: TRBJ2-3
d_call: TRBD2

cdr3_nt: TGTGCCAGCAGCCAAATGTTACGAACAGAGAACACTGAAGCTTTCTTT
cdr3_aa: CASSQMLRTENTEAFF
v_call: TRBV4-2
clone_size: few
j_call: TRBJ1-1
d_call: -

cdr3_nt: TGTGCTAGCGGGACTGGAAACACCATATATTTT
cdr3_aa: CASGTGNTIYF
v_call: TRBV12-5
clone_size: few
j_call: TRBJ1-3
d_call: -

cdr3_nt: TGTGCCAGCAGCTTAGGAGGTAGCGGGGGCACAGATACGCAGTATTTT
cdr3_aa: CASSLGGSGGTDTQYF
v_call: TRBV11-3
clone_size: -
j_call: TRBJ2-3
d_call: TRBD2

cdr3_nt: TGTGCCAGCAGTGACGCGGGGGGCGAAACCGGGGAGCTGTTTTTT
cdr3_aa: CASSDAGGETGELFF
v_call: TRBV2
clone_size: -
j_call: TRBJ2-2
d_call: TRBD2

cdr3_nt: TGCGCCAGCAGCCGCAACAATCACAGGGAAGGAGATTCACCCCTCCACTTT
cdr3_aa: CASSRNNHREGDSPLHF
v_call: TRBV4-3
clone_size: -
j_call: TRBJ1-6
d_call: -

cdr3_nt: TGTGCCAGCAGTGAACCCGGGACTAGCGGGTACGAGCAGTACTTC
cdr3_aa: CASSEPGTSGYEQYF
v_call: TRBV6-1
clone_size: -
j_call: TRBJ2-7
d_call: TRBD2

cdr3_nt: TGTGCCAGCAGTGAAAGCGAGGACAGAGCCTCTGAAGCTTTCTTT
cdr3_aa: CASSESEDRASEAFF
v_call: TRBV25-1
clone_size: -
j_call: TRBJ1-1
d_call: -

cdr3_nt: TGCGCCAGCAGCCAAACGCAGGGGCTGACTGAGCAGTTCTTC
cdr3_aa: CASSQTQGLTEQFF
v_call: TRBV5-1
clone_size: once
j_call: TRBJ2-1
d_call: -

cdr3_nt: TGTGCCAGCTCACGGACAGGGGACGAGCAGTACTTC
cdr3_aa: CASSRTGDEQYF
v_call: TRBV18
clone_size: -
j_call: TRBJ2-7
d_call: TRBD1

cdr3_nt: TGTGCCAGCAGTGAGCTAGCGGGGGGTTCTGCTGGCACAGATACGCAGTATTTT
cdr3_aa: CASSELAGGSAGTDTQYF
v_call: TRBV6-4
clone_size: -
j_call: TRBJ2-3
d_call: TRBD2

cdr3_nt: TGTGCCAGCAGCCACACTAGCGGGGGGGCCTTAGATACGCAGTATTTT
cdr3_aa: CASSHTSGGALDTQYF
v_call: TRBV3-1/TRBV3-2
clone_size: -
j_call: TRBJ2-3
d_call: TRBD2

cdr3_nt: TGCAGTGCTAGAGCGGTAGAAGCTTTCTTT
cdr3_aa: CSARAVEAFF
v_call: TRBV20-1
clone_size: -
j_call: TRBJ1-1
d_call: -

cdr3_nt: TGTGCCAGCAGTGAATATATGGCAGTCGATGAGCAGTTCTTC
cdr3_aa: CASSEYMAVDEQFF
v_call: TRBV25-1
clone_size: -
j_call: TRBJ2-1
d_call: -

cdr3_nt: TGTGCCAGCTCAATGGGACAGGACTACGAGCAGTACTTC
cdr3_aa: CASSMGQDYEQYF
v_call: TRBV18
clone_size: -
j_call: TRBJ2-7
d_call: TRBD1

cdr3_nt: TGTGCCACCAGCCGTCAGCGGGGCCTAGCGGGGGGGCCGTATACGCAGTATTTT
cdr3_aa: CATSRQRGLAGGPYTQYF
v_call: TRBV15
clone_size: -
j_call: TRBJ2-3
d_call: TRBD2

cdr3_nt: TGTGCCACCGGCGGAGGTTCTATGAACACTGAAGCTTTCTTT
cdr3_aa: CATGGGSMNTEAFF
v_call: TRBV15
clone_size: -
j_call: TRBJ1-1
d_call: -

cdr3_nt: TGTGCCAGCAAGAGCGGGGTTTACAATGAGCAGTTCTTC
cdr3_aa: CASKSGVYNEQFF
v_call: TRBV7-2
clone_size: -
j_call: TRBJ2-1
d_call: TRBD2

cdr3_nt: TGTGCCAGCAGTTACTCGGGACTTTTATGGGGCTATGGCTACACCTTC
cdr3_aa: CASSYSGLLWGYGYTF
v_call: TRBV6-2/TRBV6-3
clone_size: -
j_call: TRBJ1-2
d_call: -

cdr3_nt: TGCGCCAGCAGCTTGGTCGGAAGGTTGGGCGATGAGCAGTTCTTC
cdr3_aa: CASSLVGRLGDEQFF
v_call: TRBV5-1
clone_size: -
j_call: TRBJ2-1
d_call: -

cdr3_nt: TGTGCCAGCAGCCAAAATAACTTTCTCAATGAAAAACTGTTTTTT
cdr3_aa: CASSQNNFLNEKLFF
v_call: TRBV16
clone_size: -
j_call: TRBJ1-4
d_call: -

cdr3_nt: TGTGCCAGCAGCAATCCGACAGGGAAGACTAATGAAAAACTGTTTTTT
cdr3_aa: CASSNPTGKTNEKLFF
v_call: TRBV6-2/TRBV6-3
clone_size: once
j_call: TRBJ1-4
d_call: TRBD1

cdr3_nt: TGTGCCAGTAGCGTATTCCCAGGGGGCGTAAATGGCTACACCTTC
cdr3_aa: CASSVFPGGVNGYTF
v_call: TRBV19
clone_size: -
j_call: TRBJ1-2
d_call: TRBD1

cdr3_nt: TGTGCCAGCAGCTCCCGGACAGGGGCAGGAAACACCATATATTTT
cdr3_aa: CASSSRTGAGNTIYF
v_call: TRBV7-9
clone_size: once
j_call: TRBJ1-3
d_call: TRBD1

cdr3_nt: TGTGCCAGCAGCTTAGACAGGGTCTATGGCTACACCTTC
cdr3_aa: CASSLDRVYGYTF
v_call: TRBV7-2
clone_size: -
j_call: TRBJ1-2
d_call: -

cdr3_nt: TGTGCCAGCAGCCCAACAGGGGGCAGCGGTTCGGTCCAAGAGACCCAGTACTTC
cdr3_aa: CASSPTGGSGSVQETQYF
v_call: TRBV9
clone_size: -
j_call: TRBJ2-5
d_call: TRBD1

cdr3_nt: TGTGCCAGCAGCATCGGGACAGACTATGGCTACACCTTC
cdr3_aa: CASSIGTDYGYTF
v_call: TRBV7-8
clone_size: -
j_call: TRBJ1-2
d_call: TRBD1

cdr3_nt: TGTGCCAGCAGTTTATCGAATCGGGGATACGAGCAGTACTTC
cdr3_aa: CASSLSNRGYEQYF
v_call: TRBV27
clone_size: -
j_call: TRBJ2-7
d_call: -

cdr3_nt: TGTGCCAGCAGTGATGGAGTTTCGAGGGGGCGAGATACGCAGTATTTT
cdr3_aa: CASSDGVSRGRDTQYF
v_call: TRBV6-4
clone_size: -
j_call: TRBJ2-3
d_call: TRBD1

cdr3_nt: TGTGCCAGCAGCCAAATGGGGGGGCGGAGTGAGCAGTTCTTC
cdr3_aa: CASSQMGGRSEQFF
v_call: TRBV4-2
clone_size: -
j_call: TRBJ2-1
d_call: -

cdr3_nt: TGTGCCAGCAGCTTGCTCCCAGGCACCGGGGAGCTGTTTTTT
cdr3_aa: CASSLLPGTGELFF
v_call: TRBV7-2
clone_size: -
j_call: TRBJ2-2
d_call: -